These T cell receptor beta chains were read from a single sample in a study of T-cell reconstitution after alpha-beta-depleted transplantation in children. TCRdb analysed the PCR reads with MiXCR anew, one entry per CDR3 protein. The sample consists of almost 250,000 distinct CDR3 sequences, roughly 26% of them appearing once. Sample: PBMCs, taken before TCRalphabeta/CD19-depleted stem cell transplant. Receptors originate from a girl aged 2 to 9 with Fanconi anemia, due to receive a stem cell transplant. CDR3s include the opening cysteine and the closing phenylalanine or tryptophan. D genes are given only for firm matches. For some rows the clone size is stated as once, few or many, or as a class when expanded; others skip it.

d_gene	v_gene	abundance	j_gene	CDR3nt	CDR3aa
-	TRBV5-1	-	TRBJ2-6	TGCGCCAGCAGCTTGGTCCCAGGGTCTGGGGCCAACGTCCTGACTTTC	CASSLVPGSGANVLTF
TRBD2	TRBV12-3/TRBV12-4	-	TRBJ2-3	TGTGCCAGCAGTTTAACATTAGCGGGGGGGCAAGATACGCAGTATTTT	CASSLTLAGGQDTQYF
TRBD1	TRBV7-3	-	TRBJ1-1	TGTGCCAGCAGCTTCACCGGGACAGACGGGAGCACTGAAGCTTTCTTT	CASSFTGTDGSTEAFF
TRBD2	TRBV12-3/TRBV12-4	few	TRBJ2-7	TGTGCCAGCAGCCCCCTTCAAGCGGGAGGGCCGCGGGAGCAGTACTTC	CASSPLQAGGPREQYF
-	TRBV29-1	-	TRBJ2-7	TGCAGCGTGAAAAGCTCCTACGAGCAGTACTTC	CSVKSSYEQYF
-	TRBV2	-	TRBJ2-1	TGTGCCAGCAGTAAGCGGCATCTCGGCTCCTACAATGAGCAGTTCTTC	CASSKRHLGSYNEQFF
TRBD2	TRBV7-9	many	TRBJ2-1	TGTGCCAGCAGCCCAGCGGGGCATGAGCAGTTCTTC	CASSPAGHEQFF
-	TRBV2	-	TRBJ2-5	TGTGCCAGCAGTCCCGGGACATACCAAGAGACCCAGTACTTC	CASSPGTYQETQYF
TRBD2	TRBV4-2	-	TRBJ2-1	TGTGCCAGCAGCCTTACTAGCGGGTACAACAATGAGCAGTTCTTC	CASSLTSGYNNEQFF
TRBD1	TRBV5-1	once	TRBJ2-3	TGCGCCAGCAGAGACAGGGGCCGCACAGATACGCAGTATTTT	CASRDRGRTDTQYF
TRBD1	TRBV4-1	-	TRBJ2-7	TGCGCCAGCAGCCACACTCGGGACAGCTACGAGCAGTACTTC	CASSHTRDSYEQYF
TRBD1	TRBV7-9	-	TRBJ2-7	TGTGCCAGCAGCTTCCGGCCGGGACAGGGTAGGAGGGAGCAGTACTTC	CASSFRPGQGRREQYF
TRBD2	TRBV15	few	TRBJ2-3	TGTGCCACCAGCGCCGGGACTAGCGAGTTCACAGATACGCAGTATTTT	CATSAGTSEFTDTQYF
TRBD1	TRBV24-1	many	TRBJ2-7	TGTGCCACCAGTGACCGGACAGGGAACGAGCAGTACTTC	CATSDRTGNEQYF
TRBD2	TRBV7-2	many	TRBJ2-1	TGTGCCAGCAGCTTAATTGGGCTTAGCGGGGGGGTCGGTGAGCAGTTCTTC	CASSLIGLSGGVGEQFF
-	TRBV6-1	few	TRBJ2-1	TGTGCCAGCGGTGGTGACAGGTCACACAATGAGCAGTTCTTC	CASGGDRSHNEQFF
-	TRBV18	-	TRBJ2-7	TGTGCCAGCTCACCACGCCTTTCGGGAATCTACGAGCAGTACTTC	CASSPRLSGIYEQYF
-	TRBV7-3	-	TRBJ2-2	TGTGCCAGCAGCTTAATGTCGGCGGCGAACACCGGGGAGCTGTTTTTT	CASSLMSAANTGELFF
-	TRBV7-6	-	TRBJ2-2	TGTGCCAGCAGCTTACACCCCGGGGAGCTGTTTTTT	CASSLHPGELFF
-	TRBV6-5	many	TRBJ1-5	TGTGCCAGCAGTTATAGGCAGGGCCATCAGCCCCAGCATTTT	CASSYRQGHQPQHF
-	TRBV9	many	TRBJ2-1	TGTGCCAGCAGCGTAGGTGTATCCTACAATGAGCAGTTCTTC	CASSVGVSYNEQFF
-	TRBV6-5	many	TRBJ1-6	TGTGCCAGCAGTATCAGAGGGGTCCCACCCCTCCACTTT	CASSIRGVPPLHF
-	TRBV20-1	many	TRBJ2-1	TGCAGTGCTAGGAGACCAAACAATGAGCAGTTCTTC	CSARRPNNEQFF
-	TRBV29-1	-	TRBJ2-7	TGCAGCGTAGCCTCCACGAGCGGGCCTCAGTACTTC	CSVASTSGPQYF
TRBD2	TRBV15	-	TRBJ2-3	TGTGCCACGCGGGACGCGGGGGGAACAGATACGCAGTATTTT	CATRDAGGTDTQYF
-	TRBV13	-	TRBJ2-7	TGTGCCAGCAGCTTAATGGGGACCTACGAGCAGTACTTC	CASSLMGTYEQYF
TRBD1	TRBV29-1	-	TRBJ1-1	TGCAGCGCATGGGCAGGGGGCTACACTGAAGCTTTCTTT	CSAWAGGYTEAFF
-	TRBV25-1	few	TRBJ2-7	TGTGCCAGCAGTGATCTCTCTGGCGATACCTCCTACGAGCAGTACTTC	CASSDLSGDTSYEQYF
-	TRBV20-1	-	TRBJ2-3	TGTCAGGGGGGTAGAGATACGCAGTATTTT	CQGGRDTQYF
-	TRBV20-1	-	TRBJ2-1	TGCAGGTCAGGGGGGATAAATTCCAATGAGCAGTTCTTC	CRSGGINSNEQFF
-	TRBV29-1	-	TRBJ2-7	TGCAGCGTTGAAGATAAAGGGGGCTACGAGCAGTACTTC	CSVEDKGGYEQYF
-	TRBV20-1	-	TRBJ1-6	TGCAGTGCCTGGGACTCCTATAATTCACCCCTCCACTTT	CSAWDSYNSPLHF
TRBD2	TRBV20-1	few	TRBJ2-1	TGCAGTGCTATGACTAGCGGGCATAATGAGCAGTTCTTC	CSAMTSGHNEQFF
TRBD1	TRBV20-1	many	TRBJ1-5	TGCAGTGCTAGAAACGGACAGGGTCAAAGGCAGCCCCAGCATTTT	CSARNGQGQRQPQHF
-	TRBV3-1	-	TRBJ2-5	TGTGCCAGCAGCCAAGCTATAGGGGGGATACAAGAGACCCAGTACTTC	CASSQAIGGIQETQYF
-	TRBV29-1	many	TRBJ1-6	TGCAGCCCCGAGGGGCTACCCTTCTCCTATAATTCACCCCTCCACTTT	CSPEGLPFSYNSPLHF
-	TRBV18	-	TRBJ2-3	TGTGCCAGCTCACCGTTGCAGGCTTCCACAGATACGCAGTATTTT	CASSPLQASTDTQYF
TRBD1	TRBV20-1	few	TRBJ2-7	TGCAGTGCAACCAACGAGCCCGGGACAGAAGTCTACGAGCAGTACTTC	CSATNEPGTEVYEQYF
TRBD2	TRBV11-1	few	TRBJ2-1	TGTGCCAGCAGCTTAGGACTAGCGGTGCGAAGAGGCTACAATGAGCAGTTCTTC	CASSLGLAVRRGYNEQFF
-	TRBV29-1	many	TRBJ2-5	TGCAGCGTTGCGAGGGGGCAAGAGACCCAGTACTTC	CSVARGQETQYF
-	TRBV6-5	many	TRBJ2-5	TGTGCCAGCAGTTACGGCCCGCCCCCAGAGACCCAGTACTTC	CASSYGPPPETQYF
-	TRBV12-5	-	TRBJ1-2	TGTGCTAGTGGTTTGGTAAATGGGACTCCCGTTTTC	CASGLVNGTPVF
TRBD1	TRBV28	-	TRBJ2-7	TGTGCCAGCACCACAGGGGGTACCTACGAGCAGTACTTC	CASTTGGTYEQYF
-	TRBV29-1	-	TRBJ1-2	TGCAGCGTTGTTCGGGGGAGTCGGGGCTACACCTTC	CSVVRGSRGYTF
-	TRBV9	-	TRBJ1-3	TGTGCCAGCAGCGAATCCACGGGCTCTGGAAACACCATATATTTT	CASSESTGSGNTIYF
TRBD1	TRBV28	many	TRBJ2-7	TGTGCCAGCAGTTTTAACCCAAAGACAGGGTCCGATTACGAGCAGTACTTC	CASSFNPKTGSDYEQYF
-	TRBV6-1	-	TRBJ2-7	TGTGCCAGCAGTGAAGCGATCGTCGGGATCTTAACATGGTCCTACGAGCAGTACTTC	CASSEAIVGILTWSYEQYF
-	TRBV5-1	many	TRBJ2-1	TGCGCCAGCAGCTTGGACGGGAGAGGGTACAATGAGCAGTTCTTC	CASSLDGRGYNEQFF
TRBD2	TRBV11-2	-	TRBJ2-2	TGTGCCAGCAGCTTAAGGGCACGGGAGGTCAACACCGGGGAGCTGTTTTTT	CASSLRAREVNTGELFF
-	TRBV7-9	-	TRBJ1-1	TGTGCCAGCAGCTTAGTCATTGCCCCTGAAGCTTTCTTT	CASSLVIAPEAFF
TRBD2	TRBV11-2	-	TRBJ2-5	TGTGCCAGCAGTTTAGATACCGGGACTAGCGGGGAGCTCCAAGAGACCCAGTACTTC	CASSLDTGTSGELQETQYF
-	TRBV6-2/TRBV6-3	-	TRBJ2-1	TGTGCCAGCAGTTACTCTCTCGAAAGCTCCTACAATGAGCAGTTCTTC	CASSYSLESSYNEQFF
-	TRBV7-2	few	TRBJ2-1	TGTGCCAGCAGCTCACTGCCGTACAATGAGCAGTTCTTC	CASSSLPYNEQFF
-	TRBV20-1	-	TRBJ2-6	TGCTGTGCTAGAGCTCCAGCGCGCTTCTCTGGGGCCAACGTCCTGACTTTC	CCARAPARFSGANVLTF
-	TRBV12-3/TRBV12-4	-	TRBJ2-4	TGTGCCAGCAGTTTAGCTGATTGGCCCGGGACAGCCAAAAACATTCAGTACTTC	CASSLADWPGTAKNIQYF
-	TRBV20-1	many	TRBJ2-3	TGCAGTGCTAGATCGCATTACGGCCCCTCCACAGATACGCAGTATTTT	CSARSHYGPSTDTQYF